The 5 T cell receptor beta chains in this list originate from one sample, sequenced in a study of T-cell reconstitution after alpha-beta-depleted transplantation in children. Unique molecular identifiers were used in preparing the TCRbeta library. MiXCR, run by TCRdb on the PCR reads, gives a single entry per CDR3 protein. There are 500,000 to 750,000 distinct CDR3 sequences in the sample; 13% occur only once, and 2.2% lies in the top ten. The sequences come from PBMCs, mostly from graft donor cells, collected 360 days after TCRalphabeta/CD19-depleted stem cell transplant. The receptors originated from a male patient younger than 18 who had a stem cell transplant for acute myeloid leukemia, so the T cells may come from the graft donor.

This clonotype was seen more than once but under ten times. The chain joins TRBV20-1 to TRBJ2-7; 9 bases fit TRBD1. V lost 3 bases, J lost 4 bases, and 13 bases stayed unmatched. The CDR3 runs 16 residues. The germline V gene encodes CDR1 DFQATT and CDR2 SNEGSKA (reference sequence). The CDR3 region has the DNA TGCAGTGCTAGCGTTATCCCCGGGACAGGGCTATACGAGCAGTACTTC. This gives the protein CSASVIPGTGLYEQYF.

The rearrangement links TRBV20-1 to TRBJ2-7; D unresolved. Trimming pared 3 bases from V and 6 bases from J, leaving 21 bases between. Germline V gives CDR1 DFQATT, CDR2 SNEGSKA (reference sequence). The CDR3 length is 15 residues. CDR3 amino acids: CSASLSAPAASEQYF. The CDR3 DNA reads TGCAGTGCTAGTCTATCGGCTCCCGCTGCCTCCGAGCAGTACTTC.

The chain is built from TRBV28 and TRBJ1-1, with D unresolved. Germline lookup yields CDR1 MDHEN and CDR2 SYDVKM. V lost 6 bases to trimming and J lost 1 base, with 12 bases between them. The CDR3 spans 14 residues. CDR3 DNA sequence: TGTGCCAGCAGGGTCCCACTCAGGAACACTGAAGCTTTCTTT. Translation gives CASRVPLRNTEAFF.

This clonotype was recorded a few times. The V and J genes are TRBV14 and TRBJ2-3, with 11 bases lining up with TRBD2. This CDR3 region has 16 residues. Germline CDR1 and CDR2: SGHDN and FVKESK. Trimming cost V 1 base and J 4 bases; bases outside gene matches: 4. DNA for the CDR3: TGTGCCAGCAGCCAAGGCCTAGCGGGGGGCCCAGATACGCAGTATTTT. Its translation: CASSQGLAGGPDTQYF.

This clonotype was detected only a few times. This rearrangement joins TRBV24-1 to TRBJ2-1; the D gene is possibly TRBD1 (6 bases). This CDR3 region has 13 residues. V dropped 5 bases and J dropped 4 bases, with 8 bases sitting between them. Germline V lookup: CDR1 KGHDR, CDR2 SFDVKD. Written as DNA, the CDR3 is TGTGCCACCAGTGCGGGACAATACAATGAGCAGTTCTTC. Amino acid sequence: CATSAGQYNEQFF.